Listed here is a single T cell receptor beta chain. This entry belongs to a study of blood T cell repertoires in COVID-19. Looking at the study overall: Specimens from acute and convalescent COVID-19 originated in the United States, Italy and Spain.

Measured with immunoSEQ multiplex PCR; TCRdb has only the in-frame clones, and not every one. The data contain about 180,000 clones, roughly 88% of them singletons. Adults between about 18 and 89 years of age took part from 24 US areas. Participant reports of clinical history set cohort assignment. Either two negative PCRs, clearance, or symptom resolution qualified Cohort 3 donors as recovered. The receptor was derived from a young woman who had recovered from COVID-19. The sample comprised PBMCs or T cells enriched from blood (not recorded which).

The CDR3 region is CASSLSGGTAIYGYTF. The CDR3 DNA reads as TGTGCCAGCAGTTTATCCGGGGGGACGGCCATCTATGGCTACACCTTC. The chain joins TRBV27 to TRBJ1-2, with a weak D call TRBD1 (5 bases). This CDR3 has 16 residues. V was shortened by 0 bases and J by 4 bases, with 15 bases between the two germline ends. In germline, CDR1 is MNHEY, CDR2 SMNVEV (reference sequence).